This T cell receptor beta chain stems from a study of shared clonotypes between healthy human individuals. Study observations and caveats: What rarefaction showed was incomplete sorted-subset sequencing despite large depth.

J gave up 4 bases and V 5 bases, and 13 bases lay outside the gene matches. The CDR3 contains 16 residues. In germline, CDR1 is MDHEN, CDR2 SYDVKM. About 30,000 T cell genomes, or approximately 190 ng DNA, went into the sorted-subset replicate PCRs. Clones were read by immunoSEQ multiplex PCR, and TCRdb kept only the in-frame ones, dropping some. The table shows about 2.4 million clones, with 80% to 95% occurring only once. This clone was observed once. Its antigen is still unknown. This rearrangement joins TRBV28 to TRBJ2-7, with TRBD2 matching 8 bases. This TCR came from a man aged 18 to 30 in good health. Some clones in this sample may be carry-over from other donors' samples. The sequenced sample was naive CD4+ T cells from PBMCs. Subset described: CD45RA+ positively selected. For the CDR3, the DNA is TGTGCCAGCAGTCCCCCCGGTGGGGGCGGGAGGTACGAGCAGTACTTC. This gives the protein CASSPPGGGGRYEQYF.